Below, one TCR beta chain is given with its context. The target antigen is unknown. The sample belongs to a study of blood T cells in healthy people across ages. The wider study: Researchers report that template switching captured about one barcoded beta molecule per two T cells. General study points: Across the age range, TCR beta diversity per million T cells fell in a roughly linear way. Possibly, changes in expanded clonotypes were confounded because donor CMV status was unknown.

Primed by a sample-barcoded 5' primer and a J-beta primer mix, a second PCR proceeded for 7 to 11 cycles. Template switching added a 12-random-nucleotide identifier to every cDNA molecule. TCRdb re-called the 5' RACE reads through MiXCR, storing one row per CDR3 protein. The table records about 640,000 distinct CDR3 sequences, roughly three fifths of them present only once. After removal of 4 bases from V and 9 bases from J, the junction contained 10 bases not matched to a gene. The CDR3 spans 15 residues. CDR1 and CDR2 (germline): MGHRA, YSYEKL. The chain recombines TRBV4-1 with TRBJ2-1, with 9 bases fitting TRBD1. Sequencing was carried out using blood. The source is a man aged 60 to 69 in good health. The CDR3 DNA follows: TGCGCCAGCAGCCCAACAGGGGGCTCTGGACTTGAGCAGTTCTTC. This gives the protein CASSPTGGSGLEQFF.